This TCR beta chain was retrieved from a study of cytomegalovirus exposure and HLA in healthy donors. Across the whole study: Researchers found that just over 80% of 398 genotyped donors fell within the Caucasian-associated ancestry cluster.

Broader study findings: A list of approximately 150 TCR beta chains associated with cytomegalovirus was given. In a later analysis, TCR beta V- and J-gene trimming was associated with a missense DCLRE1C variant. Most observed TCR sequences were rare, whereas some public TCRs were detected in many donors.

CDR1 and CDR2 (germline): MGHDK, SYGVNS. This CDR3 region has 14 residues. Trimming took off 1 base at V and 4 bases at J, with 10 bases between the two ends. As concerns this clone: What it recognizes is unknown.

Primers for the PCR totalled 60 Vbeta and 13 Jbeta. Profiling relied on immunoSEQ multiplex PCR, and the TCRdb table lists in-frame clones only, not all of them. The sample carries about 140,000 clones, about 71% recorded once. V is TRBV25-1 and J is TRBJ2-5; D is unclear. Sequenced sample: PBMCs. The sequence derives from a woman aged 55-70 years in good health and CMV-seropositive. The CDR3 region has the DNA TGTGCCAGCAGTGAATTCCGAGACACAGAGACCCAGTACTTC. Translated: CASSEFRDTETQYF.